The rows below give T cell receptor beta chains drawn from one sample of a study of cytotoxic CD8 clonotypes in ibrutinib-treated CLL. TCRdb's copy holds only in-frame clones and misses some; the assay was immunoSEQ multiplex PCR. The table has approximately 150,000 clones, under 85% seen once. The sequencing used PBMCs, collected after 24 months of ibrutinib treatment. These receptors originate from a human donor with chronic lymphocytic leukemia. Both conserved end residues are part of each CDR3. Each record gives: clone size, J gene, V gene, D gene, CDR3 protein, CDR3 DNA. A D gene is named only where the DNA matches it firmly. Expanded clones are given a class, and other clones once, few, many or no size at all.

>.|TRBJ2-7|TRBV5-5|.
CASSLSTGSYEQYF
TGTGCCAGCAGCCTTTCCACAGGGTCCTACGAGCAGTACTTC
>.|TRBJ1-1|TRBV28|.
CASSYYLDSRAFF
TGTGCCAGCAGTTACTATTTGGACAGCAGAGCTTTCTTT
>.|TRBJ1-2|TRBV5-6|TRBD1
CASSVQGIYGYTF
TGTGCCAGCAGCGTACAGGGGATCTATGGCTACACCTTC
>.|TRBJ2-2|TRBV5-1|TRBD2
CASSFAGGTNTGELFF
TGCGCCAGCAGCTTCGCGGGAGGCACAAACACCGGGGAGCTGTTTTTT
>.|TRBJ2-7|TRBV11-2|.
CASSLVPDYPVLYEQYF
TGTGCCAGCAGCTTAGTCCCGGACTACCCGGTCCTATACGAGCAGTACTTC
>.|TRBJ1-2|TRBV6-5|.
CASSFSGDYGYTF
TGTGCCAGCAGCTTTTCAGGAGACTATGGCTACACCTTC
>.|TRBJ1-1|TRBV7-3|TRBD1
CASSLATRGLLNTEAFF
TGTGCCAGCAGCTTAGCGACCAGGGGGCTCCTGAACACTGAAGCTTTCTTT
>.|TRBJ1-1|TRBV10-3|.
CAIRDNTEAFF
TGTGCCATCAGGGACAACACTGAAGCTTTCTTT
>.|TRBJ1-3|TRBV18|.
CASSQDSRGNTIYF
TGTGCCAGCTCACAGGACTCACGGGGAAACACCATATATTTT
>.|TRBJ1-5|TRBV15|.
CATSRDQIPPQHF
TGTGCCACCAGCAGAGATCAGATTCCGCCCCAGCATTTT
>once|TRBJ2-7|TRBV19|TRBD2
CASSMRGGVAGANEQYF
TGTGCCAGTAGTATGCGGGGAGGGGTAGCGGGAGCTAACGAGCAGTACTTC
>few|TRBJ2-4|TRBV14|TRBD2
CASSQRGRGPWGFGKNIQYF
TGTGCCAGCAGCCAAAGAGGGAGGGGACCTTGGGGTTTCGGCAAAAACATTCAGTACTTC
>.|TRBJ1-2|TRBV19|.
CASTTLGTLPAYGYTF
TGTGCCAGTACCACCCTAGGGACCCTCCCGGCCTATGGCTACACCTTC
>.|TRBJ2-2|TRBV11-2|TRBD2
CASKDRLAGGANTGELFF
TGTGCCAGCAAGGACCGACTAGCGGGGGGAGCGAACACCGGGGAGCTGTTTTTT
>.|TRBJ2-3|TRBV7-3|.
CASSLTGATSTDTQYF
TGTGCCAGCAGCTTAACAGGGGCGACTAGCACAGATACGCAGTATTTT
>.|TRBJ2-5|TRBV18|.
CASSSRQVWQETQYF
TGTGCCAGCTCCTCTCGACAGGTCTGGCAAGAGACCCAGTACTTC
>.|TRBJ1-1|TRBV5-5|TRBD1
CASSLERGRGSRAEAFF
TGTGCCAGCAGCTTGGAGAGGGGGCGCGGGTCGCGAGCTGAAGCTTTCTTT
>.|TRBJ2-5|TRBV7-8|.
CASSLGLKETQYF
TGTGCCAGCAGCTTAGGTCTAAAAGAGACCCAGTACTTC
>.|TRBJ2-5|TRBV18|.
CASSPNRETQYF
TGTGCCAGCTCACCCAACCGGGAGACCCAGTACTTC
>once|TRBJ2-7|TRBV28|TRBD1
CASSLPGTGGERQYF
TGTGCCAGCAGTTTACCTGGGACAGGGGGTGAGAGGCAGTACTTC
>.|TRBJ1-5|TRBV2|.
CASTQQGYSNQPQHF
TGTGCCAGCACTCAGCAGGGTTATAGCAATCAGCCCCAGCATTTT
>.|TRBJ2-2|TRBV5-6|.
CASSLSGTTGELFF
TGTGCCAGCAGCCTGTCAGGCACGACCGGGGAGCTGTTTTTT
>few|TRBJ1-3|TRBV2|.
CASSEAPGNTIYF
TGTGCCAGCAGTGAAGCGCCGGGAAACACCATATATTTT
>.|TRBJ1-1|TRBV7-9|TRBD1
CASSSGGPNTEAFF
TGTGCCAGCAGCTCAGGGGGCCCGAACACTGAAGCTTTCTTT
>.|TRBJ1-2|TRBV28|.
CATTGGGDGYTF
TGTGCCACCACGGGGGGGGGCGATGGCTACACCTTC
>.|TRBJ1-1|TRBV7-2|TRBD1
CASSTPAGTAGTEAFF
TGTGCCAGCAGCACTCCCGCCGGGACAGCAGGCACTGAAGCTTTCTTT
>.|TRBJ2-2|TRBV29-1|.
CSVAEEQEETGELFF
TGCAGCGTCGCAGAGGAACAGGAAGAAACCGGGGAGCTGTTTTTT
>.|TRBJ2-2|TRBV6-1|TRBD1
CASNRGNTGELFF
TGTGCCAGCAACAGGGGGAACACCGGGGAGCTGTTTTTT